The text below deals with one T cell receptor (beta chain). Its cognate antigen is unknown. The data are from a study of vaccination and CD4 T cells after COVID-19. The overall study: Four females and six males made up the convalescents, two of whom were Hispanic. For control cultures, the treatment was a CEFX pool, an HIV-1 Nef pool, or no peptide.

Once obtained from cultured CD4+ T cells, the DNA was sequenced using the Oncomine TCR Beta short-read assay. The authors extracted genomic DNA from cultured CD4+ T cells. TCRdb recomputed calls from the PCR reads with MiXCR, one row per CDR3 protein. This table has approximately 9,500 distinct CDR3 sequences, 30% appearing once. Indicated treatment: 10-day PBMC culture with coronavirus spike peptide pools or control peptides (ViraFEST assay). The length of the CDR3 is 15 residues. Germline assignment: CDR1 SGHAT and CDR2 FQNNGV. Trimming removed 8 bases at V and 0 bases at J, with 11 bases between. The sample was CD4+ T cells from blood, cultured in vitro, taken after SARS-CoV-2 vaccination. This chain uses TRBV11-2 with TRBJ1-6; no clear D. The TCR comes from a human donor who had recovered from COVID-19. CDR3 in DNA: TGTGCCAGCCGACCGATGAGCTCCTATAATTCACCCCTCCACTTT. Its translation is CASRPMSSYNSPLHF.